The clone carrying this TCR beta chain was recorded at least ten times. iRepertoire HTBI primers and Arm-PCR of CDR3 regions built TCR beta libraries. TCRdb processed the multiplex PCR reads anew with MiXCR; each CDR3 protein has one entry. This table has a few hundred thousand distinct CDR3 sequences, approximately 18% appearing once. These data belong to a study of regulatory T cells in long-lasting Graves disease. Stated time point: newly diagnosed GD, antithyroid drugs for less than 3 months. Construction of the TCR library relied on RNA isolated from PBMCs. This same sample was also part of a study on T cells in Graves' hyperthyroidism and ophthalmopathy. That investigation notes: Orbital computed tomography and thyroid ultrasound, together with serum TRAb and thyroxine and clinical symptoms, were used for diagnoses. RT-PCR in the first round (using the HTBI primer set) targeted the TCR CDR3.

The origin of this receptor is a woman aged 30 to 39 with Graves disease. The sample consisted of peripheral blood mononuclear cells (PBMCs), taken at new diagnosis, from a patient treated with antithyroid drugs.

Here the CDR3 reads CSAVGMNTEAFF. The CDR3 nucleotides are TGCAGTGCTGTGGGCATGAACACTGAAGCTTTCTTT. The rearrangement joins TRBV20-1 to TRBJ1-1; the D is unclear. Germline-derived CDR1 and CDR2 are DFQATT and SNEGSKA (reference sequence). The CDR3 runs 12 residues. V lost 5 bases and J lost 0, with 7 bases in between.